This TCR beta chain was documented in a study of T cells after yellow fever vaccination. V shed 7 bases and J 0 bases; nucleotides not matched to a gene: 20. The germline gives CDR1 SNHLY, CDR2 FYNNEI. This CDR3 comprises 20 residues. This clonotype was counted ten times or more. What it binds is unknown. Study conclusions and caveats: Most primary-vaccination clones reappeared after the booster (approximately 95% CD4, around 88% CD8). The secondary T-cell response peaked on day 5, not day 15, but was weaker.

A process of 5'RACE template switching, which added a universal primer site and UMIs, was used to make TCR cDNA. In TCRdb, the 5' RACE reads were re-called with MiXCR into one record per CDR3 protein. The sample contains just over 250,000 distinct CDR3 sequences, about 5.2% of which appear only once. The chain links TRBV2 to TRBJ2-4; 8 bases match TRBD2. The source material was CD4+ T cells sorted from PBMCs, sampled on the day of the yellow fever booster vaccination. This clonotype originated in a man younger than 35 who received the YFV17D yellow fever vaccine. The CDR3 sequence is CASKERWAGGQRLAKNIQYF. The CDR3 coding sequence is TGTGCCAGCAAGGAGCGCTGGGCGGGGGGACAACGGCTAGCCAAAAACATTCAGTACTTC.